Detailed here is one T cell receptor beta chain. Nominally healthy donors provided the samples, though records likely missed some immune exposures. Germline CDR1 reads SGHAT; CDR2 reads FQDESV (reference sequence). The CDR3 is made up of 12 amino acids. Trimming took off 5 bases at V and 10 bases at J, with 14 bases between the two ends. This sample was taken from a study of cytomegalovirus exposure and HLA in healthy donors. About the study: Early released data had about 85 million unique TCRs, all coming from HLA-typed donors.

Use of 60 Vbeta and 13 Jbeta primers characterized the PCR. Clones were read by immunoSEQ multiplex PCR, and TCRdb kept only the in-frame ones, dropping some. The sample has under 200,000 clones, approximately 80% seen once. The chain links TRBV11-1 to TRBJ1-1; D gene ambiguous. This TCR came from a female donor in good health and CMV-seronegative. Sequenced sample: PBMCs. DNA for the CDR3: TGTGCCAGCAGCGAGACCCCCCCAGGAGCTTTCTTT. Its protein is CASSETPPGAFF.